Shown below are 21 T cell receptor beta chains from a single sample sequenced in a study of a mutant IDH1 vaccine in newly diagnosed glioma. Antigens for these TCRs are unknown. Sample time point: week 47, end of study. The study gave 300 ug of mutant IDH1 20-mer peptide per vaccine dose, with topical imiquimod. Using immunoSEQ multiplex PCR, the repertoire was profiled, and TCRdb retains in-frame clones only, with some absent. The sample lists fewer than 95,000 clones; 80% to 90% were seen once. The source was PBMCs, collected from a glioma patient whose treatment included an IDH1 peptide vaccine. Every receptor here comes from a middle-aged man with glioma.

The V and J genes are TRBV15 and TRBJ2-5; 11 bases are a match to TRBD2. CDR1 and CDR2 (germline): LNHNV, YYDKDF (reference sequence). V trimming: 4 bases; J trimming: 5 bases; junction bases outside the gene matches: 12. The CDR3 runs to 17 residues. The CDR3 sequence: CATSNDIAGGPWETQYF. CDR3 DNA sequence: TGTGCCACCAGCAATGACATAGCGGGGGGGCCCTGGGAGACCCAGTACTTC.

This rearrangement joins TRBV19 to TRBJ2-3, with TRBD2 matching over 7 bases. The ends lost 3 bases at V and 2 bases at J; junction bases unmatched: 5. CDR1 is LNHDA, CDR2 SQIVND, per germline (reference sequence). This CDR3 has 15 residues. This CDR3 is CASSIGGIYTDTQYF. The CDR3 DNA reads TGTGCCAGTAGTATCGGGGGGATCTACACAGATACGCAGTATTTT.

CDR3 protein: CASSSRLAGGPSTDTQYF. The CDR3 DNA is TGTGCCAGCAGCTCCCGACTAGCGGGGGGGCCAAGCACAGATACGCAGTATTTT. The chain carries TRBV11-2 and TRBJ2-3, with 14 bases fitting TRBD2. Losses at the gene ends were 4 bases for V and 0 bases for J; bases not matched to a gene: 6. The CDR3 has 18 residues. Germline-derived CDR1 and CDR2 are SGHAT and FQNNGV.

The chain couples TRBV28 to TRBJ2-7; 8 bases map to TRBD1. The CDR3 spans 13 residues. CDR1 and CDR2 (germline): MDHEN, SYDVKM. V shed 4 bases, J shed 3 bases, and the junction held 2 bases outside the gene matches. CDR3 nucleotide sequence: TGTGCCAGCAGTTGGGGACAGGACTACGAGCAGTACTTC. Translation: CASSWGQDYEQYF.

The V gene is TRBV6-6, the J gene TRBJ2-3; D unresolved. Looked up from germline, CDR1 is MNHNY and CDR2 is SVGAGI (reference sequence). This CDR3 spans 15 amino acids. The V end was cut by 7 bases, the J end by 1 base, with 15 bases between. CDR3 sequence: CASIGPQIGTDTQYF. Here the CDR3 DNA reads TGTGCCAGCATTGGACCCCAGATTGGCACAGATACGCAGTATTTT.

This clone turned up a few times. The rearrangement joins TRBV19 to TRBJ1-1; 7 bases are a match to TRBD1. Germline CDR1 is LNHDA and CDR2 is SQIVND (reference sequence). This CDR3 spans 13 amino acids. Trimming took 3 bases from V and 7 from J; bases not matched to a gene: 5. CDR3 residues: CASSIRQGSEAFF. CDR3 sequence (DNA): TGTGCCAGTAGTATCCGACAGGGCAGTGAAGCTTTCTTT.

This clone was seen only a few times. The V and J genes are TRBV30 and TRBJ1-3; D is uncertain. Trimming took off 3 bases at V and 4 bases at J, with 4 bases between the two ends. Germline V gene data show CDR1 as GTSNPN and CDR2 as SVGIG (reference sequence). This CDR3 comprises 11 residues. CDR3 sequence (DNA): TGTGCCTGGAGGTCGGGAAACACCATATATTTT. As protein: CAWRSGNTIYF. Together with reference TRBV30 and TRBJ1-3, the CDR3 gives the full variable domain: SQTIHQWPATLVQPVGSPLSLECTVEGTSNPNLYWYRQAAGRGLQLLFYSVGIGQISSEVPQNLSASRPQDRQFILSSKKLLLSDSGFYLCAWRSGNTIYFGEGSWLTVV.

This clone was detected only a few times. The rearrangement uses TRBV6-1 and TRBJ1-2, with a possible D match to TRBD1 (5 bases). There are 12 residues in the CDR3. Germline V gene lookup returns CDR1 MNHNS and CDR2 SASEGT. Trimming removed 4 bases from V and 4 bases from J, with 7 bases in between. The CDR3 DNA reads as TGTGCCAGCAGTGTACAGGTCTATGGCTACACCTTC. Translated, it gives CASSVQVYGYTF.

J is TRBJ1-2 and V is TRBV7-9; 8 nucleotides match TRBD1. V gave up 5 bases and J gave up 1 base; unmatched junction bases: 6. Germline CDR1 SEHNR, CDR2 FQNEAQ (reference sequence). There are 15 residues in the CDR3. The CDR3 DNA follows: TGTGCCAGCAGCCCGGGACAGGTACTTAACTATGGCTACACCTTC. It translates to CASSPGQVLNYGYTF.

This clone was detected only a few times. The chain is built from TRBV7-2 and TRBJ2-1; 10 nucleotides agree with TRBD1. CDR1 and CDR2 (germline): SGHTA, FQGNSA. Unmatched junction bases numbered 6, after V lost 5 bases and J lost 8 bases. The CDR3 is made up of 14 amino acids. For the CDR3, the DNA is TGTGCCAGCAGCCGGGACAGGGGTCGGGATGAGCAGTTCTTC. Its protein product is CASSRDRGRDEQFF.

This clone was found a few times. The chain recombines TRBV4-1 with TRBJ1-2, with D possibly being TRBD1 (5 bases). CDR1 is MGHRA, CDR2 YSYEKL, per germline. The CDR3 runs to 13 residues. Trimming removed 1 base at V and 4 bases at J, with 7 bases between. The chain's CDR3 is CASSQGQIYGYTF. The CDR3 nucleotides are TGCGCCAGCAGCCAAGGACAGATCTATGGCTACACCTTC.

The rearrangement uses TRBV7-3 and TRBJ2-7; D may correspond to TRBD1 or TRBD2 (5 bases each). V was pared by 4 bases and J by 5 bases, with 15 bases between. Germline CDR1 and CDR2: SGHTA and FQGTGA. CDR3 length: 14 residues. Here the CDR3 reads CASSSMAGSHEQYF. CDR3 DNA sequence: TGTGCCAGCAGCTCGATGGCAGGGAGCCACGAGCAGTACTTC. Complete variable domain (other parts from reference TRBV7-3 and TRBJ2-7): GAGVSQTPSNKVTEKGKYVELRCDPISGHTALYWYRQSLGQGPEFLIYFQGTGAADDSGLPNDRFFAVRPEGSVSTLKIQRTERGDSAVYLCASSSMAGSHEQYFGPGTRLTVT.

The chain carries TRBV6-5 and TRBJ1-1; 8 positions agree with TRBD1. The trim removed 8 bases at V and 5 bases at J, leaving 10 bases unmatched. The CDR3 has 14 residues. From germline, CDR1 is MNHEY and CDR2 SVGAGI. The DNA of the CDR3 is TGTGCCAGCTCCCGACAGGGGACGAGGACTGAAGCTTTCTTT. Protein sequence: CASSRQGTRTEAFF.

The chain joins TRBV19 to TRBJ1-5; perhaps TRBD1 as D (6 bases). The CDR3 consists of 15 residues. CDR1 and CDR2 (germline): LNHDA, SQIVND (reference sequence). Trimming shortened V by 9 bases and J by 4 bases, and 19 bases separated the two germline ends. The CDR3 nucleotides are TGTGCCAGGAAACAGGGAACGATGGGTAATCAGCCCCAGCATTTT. This gives the protein CARKQGTMGNQPQHF. Drawing the rest from reference TRBV19 and TRBJ1-5, the complete variable domain is DGGITQSPKYLFRKEGQNVTLSCEQNLNHDAMYWYRQDPGQGLRLIYYSQIVNDFQKGDIAEGYSVSREKKESFPLTVTSAQKNPTAFYLCARKQGTMGNQPQHFGDGTRLSIL.

This chain connects TRBV19 to TRBJ1-4, with D possibly being TRBD1 (5 bases). Germline values: CDR1 LNHDA, CDR2 SQIVND (reference sequence). The CDR3 is made up of 14 amino acids. V dropped 9 bases and J dropped 0 bases, with 11 bases sitting between them. In nucleotides, the CDR3 is TGTGCCAGCGGGGAGGGGACAACTAATGAAAAACTGTTTTTT. It encodes CASGEGTTNEKLFF.

V is TRBV10-1 and J is TRBJ2-5, with 12 bases aligning to TRBD2. This CDR3 is 15 amino acids long. V lost 6 bases and J lost 3; bases outside the gene matches: 5. The V gene's germline CDR1 is WNHNN and CDR2 SYGVQD (reference sequence). The CDR3 DNA follows: TGCGCCAGCAGGGGTCGGACTAGCGGGGAAGAGACCCAGTACTTC. Translation: CASRGRTSGEETQYF.

V gene TRBV6-4 combines with J gene TRBJ2-1, with 12 bases aligning to TRBD1. The CDR3 runs 16 residues. In germline, CDR1 is MRHNA, CDR2 SNTAGT. V lost 6 bases and J lost 10; bases outside the gene matches: 13. CDR3 amino acids: CASRREGQGAPYEQFF. In nucleotides, the CDR3 is TGTGCCAGCAGACGGGAGGGACAGGGGGCGCCATACGAGCAGTTCTTC.

The chain joins TRBV10-3 to TRBJ1-3; D unclear. The CDR3 length is 15 residues. Deletions cut 10 bases from V and 0 bases from J, with 16 bases between. Looked up from germline, CDR1 is ENHRY and CDR2 is SYGVKD. The DNA for the CDR3 is TGTGCCACGCATGCTTCGACTCGCTCTGGAAACACCATATATTTT. This translates into CATHASTRSGNTIYF.

In its sample, this clone was seen once. This rearrangement joins TRBV29-1 to TRBJ2-1; D may be TRBD1 (5 bases). Germline CDR1 SQVTM, CDR2 ANQGSEA. The CDR3 consists of 11 residues. The germline V and J ends were trimmed by 4 bases and 6 bases, with 7 bases remaining between them. Here the CDR3 DNA reads TGCAGCGTTGGCCAGGGCAATGAGCAGTTCTTC. Its translation is CSVGQGNEQFF.

This clone was picked up one time. The V and J genes are TRBV2 and TRBJ1-3; D remains ambiguous. Germline V gene data show CDR1 as SNHLY and CDR2 as FYNNEI. The CDR3 loop spans 13 amino acids. V was clipped by 2 bases and J by 10 bases, with 12 bases between them. For the CDR3, the DNA is TGTGCCAGCAGTGAAAGCGGGTTAAGGACCATATATTTT. Its translation is CASSESGLRTIYF.

The V gene is TRBV12-5, the J gene TRBJ1-2; maybe TRBD1 (5 bases). With 5 bases removed from V and 5 bases from J, the gap between germline ends came to 15 bases. The CDR3 is 14 amino acids. The germline gives CDR1 LGHNT, CDR2 FRNRAP. The CDR3 nucleotides read TGTGCTAGTGGTGCCTCCGGGACGGCTTATGGCTACACCTTC. This encodes CASGASGTAYGYTF.